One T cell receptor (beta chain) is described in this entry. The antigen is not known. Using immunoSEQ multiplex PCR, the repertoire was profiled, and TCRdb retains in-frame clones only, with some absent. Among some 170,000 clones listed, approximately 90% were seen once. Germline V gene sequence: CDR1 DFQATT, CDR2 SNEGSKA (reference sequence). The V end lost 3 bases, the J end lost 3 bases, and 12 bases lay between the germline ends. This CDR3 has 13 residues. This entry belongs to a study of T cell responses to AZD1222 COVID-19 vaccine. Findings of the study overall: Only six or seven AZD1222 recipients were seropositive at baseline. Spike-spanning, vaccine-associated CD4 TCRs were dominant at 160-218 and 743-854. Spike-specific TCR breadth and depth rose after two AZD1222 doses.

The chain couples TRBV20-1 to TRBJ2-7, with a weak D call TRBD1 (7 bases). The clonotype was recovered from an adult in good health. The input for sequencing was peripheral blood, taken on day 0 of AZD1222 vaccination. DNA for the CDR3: TGCAGTGCTAGTAGTCAGGGGGGCTACGAGCAGTACTTC. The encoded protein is CSASSQGGYEQYF.